Given below is one T cell receptor beta chain in context. What it binds is unknown. These data come from a study of cytomegalovirus exposure and HLA in healthy donors. Study-wide context: Within the Caucasian-associated ancestry cluster were approximately 77% of the roughly 400 genotyped donors. Regarding the study as a whole: Immune exposure data for these donors was limited to CMV serostatus. Common viral pathogens (according to a later analysis) appeared linked to several of the most significant clusters.

CDR1 and CDR2 from the germline V gene are SGHVS and FQNEAQ. V lost 3 bases and J 4 bases, leaving 9 bases between the germline ends. CDR3 length: 13 amino acids. Primers: 60 Vbeta forward and 13 Jbeta reverse. Generated by immunoSEQ multiplex PCR, the TCRdb table keeps only in-frame clones and is missing some. This sample carries 100,000 to 150,000 clones, around 75% of them seen once, and the ten largest clones take about 9.1%. This chain connects TRBV7-8 to TRBJ1-1; D gene uncertain. This receptor was identified in a woman in her 50s in good health and CMV-seropositive. Sequenced sample: PBMCs. The CDR3 DNA sequence: TGTGCCAGCAGCTTTCGTGAGGGCACTGAAGCTTTCTTT. Encoded protein: CASSFREGTEAFF.